What follows are 26 T cell receptor beta chains derived from one specimen sequenced in a study of T cells in Graves' hyperthyroidism and ophthalmopathy. Amplification yielded TCR beta CDR3 regions, with RNA transcripts as the source. The HTBI primer set was used in a first-round RT-PCR of the TCR CDR3. TCRdb passed the multiplex PCR reads through MiXCR, listing each CDR3 protein once. This table holds approximately 370,000 distinct CDR3 sequences, 17% found once. The sample was blood. These receptors were collected from a young woman with Graves' hyperthyroidism that later progressed to Graves' ophthalmopathy.

This clonotype was seen repeatedly, ten times or more. The genes are TRBV6-1 and TRBJ2-5; the D gene is possibly TRBD1 (8 bases). Trimming took off 4 bases at V and 5 bases at J, with 14 bases between the two ends. The length of the CDR3 is 14 residues. Germline V CDR1 and CDR2: MNHNS, SASEGT. The CDR3: CASSGTGREETQYF. The CDR3 DNA follows: TGTGCCAGCAGTGGGACAGGGAGGGAGGAGACCCAGTACTTC.

The chain couples TRBV5-1 to TRBJ2-7; D perhaps matches TRBD2 (5 bases). V lost 6 bases, J lost 0 bases, and 13 bases lay in between. Germline assignment: CDR1 SGHRS and CDR2 YFSETQ. This CDR3 comprises 14 residues. CDR3 protein: CASKKTTSSYEQYF. Here the CDR3 DNA reads TGCGCCAGCAAAAAGACTACGAGCTCCTACGAGCAGTACTTC.

The gene calls are TRBV20-1 and TRBJ2-3; TRBD2 matches at 7 bases. Germline CDR1 is DFQATT and CDR2 is SNEGSKA (reference sequence). The CDR3 totals 14 residues. V dropped 3 bases and J dropped 1; count of bases not matched to a gene: 4. CDR3: CSASFREGTDTQYF. CDR3 nucleotides: TGCAGTGCTAGCTTCCGGGAGGGCACAGATACGCAGTATTTT.

In this sample, this clonotype turned up a few times. The chain couples TRBV6-2 or TRBV6-3 to TRBJ2-1; D uncertain. Trimming removed 0 bases from V and 8 bases from J, with 17 bases in between. The CDR3 contains 16 residues. CDR1 is MNHEY and CDR2 is SVGEGT in the germline V gene. CDR3 loop: CASSYSVSEASDEQFF. The CDR3 region has the DNA TGTGCCAGCAGTTACTCGGTCTCAGAGGCATCAGATGAGCAGTTCTTC.

This clonotype has at least ten counts. This chain connects TRBV3-1 to TRBJ2-1; D uncertain. From germline, CDR1 is LGHDT and CDR2 YNNKEL (reference sequence). CDR3 length: 12 residues. V lost 1 base, J lost 8 bases, and 6 bases lay in between. The CDR3 DNA sequence: TGTGCCAGCAGCCAAGGTTGGGATGAGCAGTTCTTC. Its translation: CASSQGWDEQFF.

This clonotype has a handful of counts. The gene calls are TRBV3-1 and TRBJ1-4, with TRBD1 as a possible D gene (6 bases). V was shortened by 2 bases and J by 2 bases, with 15 bases between the two germline ends. Germline CDR1 LGHDT, CDR2 YNNKEL (reference sequence). CDR3 size: 17 residues. The CDR3 here is CASSQWGGRGTNEKLFF. In DNA form, the CDR3 reads TGTGCCAGCAGCCAATGGGGGGGGCGTGGTACTAATGAAAAACTGTTTTTT.

This clonotype occurred a few times. J is TRBJ2-1 and V is TRBV7-9, with D tentatively TRBD1 (6 bases). The CDR3 loop spans 12 amino acids. Trimming stripped 5 bases from V and 10 bases from J, with 12 bases between. Germline lookup yields CDR1 SEHNR and CDR2 FQNEAQ (reference sequence). The CDR3 region is CASSLGQSEQFF. CDR3 coding DNA: TGTGCCAGCAGCCTTGGACAGTCGGAGCAGTTCTTC.

The gene calls are TRBV4-2 and TRBJ1-4; perhaps TRBD1 as D (5 bases). V lost 5 bases and J 0 bases, leaving 22 bases between the germline ends. The CDR3 has 19 residues. The germline V gene has CDR1 LGHNA and CDR2 YNFKEQ. CDR3 loop: CASSTHAGQSAATNEKLFF. CDR3 coding DNA: TGTGCCAGCAGCACCCATGCGGGGCAATCCGCTGCAACTAATGAAAAACTGTTTTTT.

This clonotype occurred many times. The chain employs TRBV6-1 and TRBJ2-2; D is possibly TRBD1 (6 bases). The CDR3 is 14 residues long. V was shortened by 6 bases and J by 2 bases, with 10 bases between the two germline ends. Germline CDR1 is MNHNS and CDR2 is SASEGT. The chain's CDR3 is CASRRQENTGELFF. CDR3 DNA: TGTGCCAGCAGGCGACAGGAAAACACCGGGGAGCTGTTTTTT.

The chain couples TRBV12-3 or TRBV12-4 to TRBJ2-5, with TRBD2 matching over 9 bases. The CDR3 sequence is 14 residues long. V lost 6 bases to trimming and J lost 4 bases; unmatched junction nucleotides: 6. DNA of the CDR3: TGTGCCAGCAGGGATGCGGGAGGGGGAGAGACCCAGTACTTC. This encodes CASRDAGGGETQYF.

This rearrangement joins TRBV7-9 to TRBJ1-4; D might be TRBD1 (5 bases). This CDR3 has 14 residues. V dropped 4 bases and J dropped 7 bases, with 13 bases sitting between them. Germline lookup yields CDR1 SEHNR and CDR2 FQNEAQ (reference sequence). Here the CDR3 DNA reads TGTGCCAGCAGCTCAGTGGCAGGGTTTGAAAAACTGTTTTTT. It translates to CASSSVAGFEKLFF.

This clonotype was seen a handful of times. The chain uses TRBV19 and TRBJ1-6; 7 bases match TRBD1. V lost 5 bases to trimming and J lost 10 bases; unmatched junction nucleotides: 8. The germline gives CDR1 LNHDA, CDR2 SQIVND (reference sequence). This CDR3 has 14 amino acids. CDR3: CASSFGRGRSPLHF. The CDR3 DNA is TGTGCCAGTAGTTTCGGCAGGGGGAGATCACCCCTCCACTTT.

The chain recombines TRBV24-1 with TRBJ2-3, with 7 bases aligning to TRBD1. The germline gives CDR1 KGHDR, CDR2 SFDVKD. Trimming took 9 bases from V and 7 from J; bases not matched to a gene: 18. CDR3 size: 16 residues. The CDR3 reads CATYRPGGERENTQYF. CDR3 DNA sequence: TGTGCCACCTACAGGCCAGGGGGTGAGCGCGAAAATACGCAGTATTTT.

This clonotype was detected many times. This sequence joins TRBV11-2 and TRBJ1-2; the D gene is possibly TRBD1 (6 bases). CDR3 length equals 16 residues. V lost 1 base, J lost 3 bases, and 15 bases lay in between. Germline V gene sequence: CDR1 SGHAT, CDR2 FQNNGV. In nucleotides, the CDR3 is TGTGCCAGCAGCTTAGGAGCCCGAGGGGGGGACTATGGCTACACCTTC. Translating it yields CASSLGARGGDYGYTF.

This clonotype has a handful of counts. This sequence joins TRBV4-2 and TRBJ1-3; D possibly corresponds to TRBD1 (5 bases). From germline, CDR1 is LGHNA and CDR2 YNFKEQ. The CDR3 contains 16 residues. Between the trimmed V and J ends, which lost 3 bases and 0 bases, there was a span of 12 bases. The CDR3 DNA is TGTGCCAGCAGCCAGGGATTGGGGCTCTCTGGAAACACCATATATTTT. This codes for CASSQGLGLSGNTIYF.

CDR3 loop: CASHLEGGRTLSGYTF. CDR3 coding DNA: TGTGCCAGTCATCTAGAGGGGGGCCGGACTCTTTCTGGCTACACCTTC. J is TRBJ1-2 and V is TRBV19, with a weak D call TRBD1 (6 bases). V gave up 8 bases and J gave up 7 bases, with 26 bases separating them. The CDR3 is 16 residues long. The germline V gene has CDR1 LNHDA and CDR2 SQIVND (reference sequence). The full variable domain, in which reference TRBV19 and TRBJ1-2 provide the parts outside the CDR3, is DGGITQSPKYLFRKEGQNVTLSCEQNLNHDAMYWYRQDPGQGLRLIYYSQIVNDFQKGDIAEGYSVSREKKESFPLTVTSAQKNPTAFYLCASHLEGGRTLSGYTFGSGTRLTVV.

The table lists this clonotype with a few counts. J is TRBJ1-4 and V is TRBV7-9; D gene unclear. The CDR3 extends over 15 amino acids. Germline-derived CDR1 and CDR2 are SEHNR and FQNEAQ (reference sequence). V was clipped by 6 bases and J by 4 bases, with 15 bases between them. The CDR3 is CASRDEGESNEKLFF. In DNA form, the CDR3 reads TGTGCCAGCAGAGACGAGGGTGAAAGTAATGAAAAACTGTTTTTT. Together with reference TRBV7-9 and TRBJ1-4, the CDR3 gives the full variable domain: DTGVSQNPRHKITKRGQNVTFRCDPISEHNRLYWYRQTLGQGPEFLTYFQNEAQLEKSRLLSDRFSAERPKGSFSTLEIQRTEQGDSAMYLCASRDEGESNEKLFFGSGTQLSVL.

About this clonotype itself: Given a much more abundant clone one base away, this may be a read error. The V and J genes are TRBV5-1 and TRBJ2-1, with 7 nucleotides matching TRBD1. The germline CDR1 and CDR2 sequences are SGHRS and YFSETQ. The CDR3 spans 13 residues. CDR3 loop: CASSLEGAGEQSF. The CDR3 nucleotides are TGCGCCAGCAGCTTGGAGGGGGCCGGTGAGCAGTCCTTC.

This rearrangement joins TRBV27 to TRBJ2-7; D unresolved. The germline V and J ends were trimmed by 8 bases and 0 bases, with 14 bases remaining between them. Germline V gives CDR1 MNHEY, CDR2 SMNVEV (reference sequence). The CDR3 contains 14 residues. Here the CDR3 reads CASESPRSSYEQYF. The CDR3 DNA reads TGTGCCAGCGAATCCCCCAGGTCCTCCTACGAGCAGTACTTC.

In its sample, this clonotype was seen many times. J is TRBJ1-4 and V is TRBV15, with no clear D. The germline V gene has CDR1 LNHNV and CDR2 YYDKDF (reference sequence). Trimming removed 0 bases at V and 5 bases at J, with 7 bases between. The CDR3 totals 14 residues. The CDR3 DNA reads as TGTGCCACCAGCAGAGATCCACGCAATGAAAAACTGTTTTTT. It specifies CATSRDPRNEKLFF.

This clonotype was seen at least ten times. V and J are TRBV28 and TRBJ1-5, with D perhaps matching TRBD1 (5 bases). With 3 bases removed from V and 0 bases from J, the gap between germline ends came to 9 bases. In germline, CDR1 is MDHEN, CDR2 SYDVKM. The CDR3 contains 15 residues. As DNA, the CDR3 is TGTGCCAGCAGTTTTGAAGGACATAGCAATCAGCCCCAGCATTTT. The encoded protein is CASSFEGHSNQPQHF.

This clonotype was seen more than once but under ten times. The V call is TRBV7-9, the J call TRBJ2-7, with D perhaps matching TRBD1 (7 bases). This CDR3 is 17 amino acids long. Trimming cost V 4 bases and J 3 bases, with 22 bases left between them. The germline CDR1 and CDR2 sequences are SEHNR and FQNEAQ (reference sequence). The CDR3 reads CASSSRNRGTDYYEQYF. DNA for the CDR3: TGTGCCAGCAGCTCCAGAAACCGCGGGACAGATTACTACGAGCAGTACTTC.

At least ten counts were recorded for this clonotype. V is TRBV7-2 and J is TRBJ1-4; no reliable D call. Germline CDR1 SGHTA, CDR2 FQGNSA. The CDR3 totals 11 residues. The V and J ends lost 5 bases and 8 bases respectively, with 6 bases between them. CDR3 sequence (DNA): TGTGCCAGCAGCCCCGGGGAAAAACTGTTTTTT. This translates into CASSPGEKLFF.

Ten or more counts support this clonotype. The rearrangement uses TRBV10-3 and TRBJ2-3, with TRBD1 identical over 8 bases. The CDR3 has 15 residues. V gave up 2 bases and J gave up 1 base; unmatched junction bases: 2. The germline gives CDR1 ENHRY, CDR2 SYGVKD. CDR3 in DNA: TGTGCCATCAGTGAGGGACAGGGACGCACAGATACGCAGTATTTT. It is translated as CAISEGQGRTDTQYF.

The sample holds many counts of this clonotype. V is TRBV20-1 and J is TRBJ2-1; tentatively, D is TRBD2 (6 bases). Trimming took 0 bases from V and 2 from J, leaving 14 bases between them. CDR3 length: 16 amino acids. Germline V gives CDR1 DFQATT, CDR2 SNEGSKA (reference sequence). The CDR3 region is CSARDGGAAAYNEQFF. The CDR3 DNA reads as TGCAGTGCTAGAGACGGGGGTGCCGCAGCCTACAATGAGCAGTTCTTC.

This clonotype occurred many times. The CDR3 DNA sequence: TGTGCCAGCAGCTTAGGAGCGGGTCCATACAATGAGCAGTTCTTC. Translating gives CASSLGAGPYNEQFF. This rearrangement joins TRBV7-8 to TRBJ2-1; D possibly corresponds to TRBD2 (6 bases). This CDR3 spans 15 amino acids. Trimming left V 1 base short and J 4 bases short, with 11 bases between. Germline V gene lookup returns CDR1 SGHVS and CDR2 FQNEAQ.